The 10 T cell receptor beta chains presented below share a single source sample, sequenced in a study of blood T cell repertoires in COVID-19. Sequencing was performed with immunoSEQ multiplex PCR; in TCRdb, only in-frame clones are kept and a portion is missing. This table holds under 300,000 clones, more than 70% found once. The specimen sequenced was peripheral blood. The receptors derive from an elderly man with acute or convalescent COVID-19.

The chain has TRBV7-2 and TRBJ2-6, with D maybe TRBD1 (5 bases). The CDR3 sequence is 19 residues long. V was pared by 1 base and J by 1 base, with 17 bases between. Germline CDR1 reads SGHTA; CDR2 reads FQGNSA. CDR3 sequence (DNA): TGTGCCAGCAGCTTAGTGGCAGGGAAGAGAATATCTGGGGCCAACGTCCTGACTTTC. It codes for CASSLVAGKRISGANVLTF. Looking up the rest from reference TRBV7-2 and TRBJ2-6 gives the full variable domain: GAGVSQSPSNKVTEKGKDVELRCDPISGHTALYWYRQSLGQGLEFLIYFQGNSAPDKSGLPSDRFSAERTGGSVSTLTIQRTQQEDSAVYLCASSLVAGKRISGANVLTFGAGSRLTVL.

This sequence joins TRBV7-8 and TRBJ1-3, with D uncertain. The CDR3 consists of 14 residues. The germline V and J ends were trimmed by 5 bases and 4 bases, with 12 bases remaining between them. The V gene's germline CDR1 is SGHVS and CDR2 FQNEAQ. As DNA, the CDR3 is TGTGCCAGCAGCGCCGTGGCTCAAGGAAACACCATATATTTT. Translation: CASSAVAQGNTIYF.

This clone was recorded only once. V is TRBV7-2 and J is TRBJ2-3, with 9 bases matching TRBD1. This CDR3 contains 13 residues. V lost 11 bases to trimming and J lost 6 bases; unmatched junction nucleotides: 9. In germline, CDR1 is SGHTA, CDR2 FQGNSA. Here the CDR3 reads CASDRGGSDTQYF. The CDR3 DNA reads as TGTGCCTCCGACAGGGGGGGTTCGGATACGCAGTATTTT.

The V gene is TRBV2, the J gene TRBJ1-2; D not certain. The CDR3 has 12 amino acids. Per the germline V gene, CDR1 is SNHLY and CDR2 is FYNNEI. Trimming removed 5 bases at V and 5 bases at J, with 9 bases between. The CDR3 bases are TGTGCCAGCAGTCGGACTGGTTATGGCTACACCTTC. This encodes CASSRTGYGYTF.

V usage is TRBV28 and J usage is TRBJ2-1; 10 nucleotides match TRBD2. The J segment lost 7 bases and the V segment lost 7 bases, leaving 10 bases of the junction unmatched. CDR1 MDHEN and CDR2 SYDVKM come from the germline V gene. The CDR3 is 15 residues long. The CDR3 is CASTPSSGSFNEQFF. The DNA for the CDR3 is TGTGCCAGCACCCCATCTAGCGGGAGCTTTAATGAGCAGTTCTTC.

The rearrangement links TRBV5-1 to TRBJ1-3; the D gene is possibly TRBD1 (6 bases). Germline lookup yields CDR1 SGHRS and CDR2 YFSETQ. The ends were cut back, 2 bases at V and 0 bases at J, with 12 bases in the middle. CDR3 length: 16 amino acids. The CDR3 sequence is CASSFRGINSGNTIYF. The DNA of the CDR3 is TGCGCCAGCAGCTTTAGGGGGATCAACTCTGGAAACACCATATATTTT.

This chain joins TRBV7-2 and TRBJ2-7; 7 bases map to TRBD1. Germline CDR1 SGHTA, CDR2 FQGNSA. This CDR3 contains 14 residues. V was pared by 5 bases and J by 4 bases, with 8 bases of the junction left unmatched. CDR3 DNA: TGTGCCAGCAGCGTCGGCAGGGGGATGTACGAGCAGTACTTC. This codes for CASSVGRGMYEQYF.

In nucleotides, the CDR3 is TGTGCCAGCAACCCCCTCAGGAGGGACGAGTTGAACACTGAAGCTTTCTTT. Protein sequence: CASNPLRRDELNTEAFF. The J gene is TRBJ1-1, the V gene TRBV7-2, with D perhaps matching TRBD1 (5 bases). Germline lookup yields CDR1 SGHTA and CDR2 FQGNSA. V lost 7 bases and J lost 0, with 21 bases in between. This CDR3 is built from 17 residues.

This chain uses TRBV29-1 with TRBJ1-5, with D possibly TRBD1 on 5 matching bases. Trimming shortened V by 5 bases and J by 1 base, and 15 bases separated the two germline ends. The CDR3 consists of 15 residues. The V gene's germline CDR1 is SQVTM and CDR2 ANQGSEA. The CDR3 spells CSVSGGDGSNQPQHF. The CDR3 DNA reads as TGCAGCGTTAGTGGAGGGGATGGAAGCAATCAGCCCCAGCATTTT.

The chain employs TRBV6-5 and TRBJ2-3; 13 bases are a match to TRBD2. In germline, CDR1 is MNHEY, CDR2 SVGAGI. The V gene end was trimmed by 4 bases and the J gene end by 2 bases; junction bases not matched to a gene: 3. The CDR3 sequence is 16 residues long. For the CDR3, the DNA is TGTGCCAGCAGTTCGGGACTAGCGGGGCCCACAGATACGCAGTATTTT. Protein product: CASSSGLAGPTDTQYF.